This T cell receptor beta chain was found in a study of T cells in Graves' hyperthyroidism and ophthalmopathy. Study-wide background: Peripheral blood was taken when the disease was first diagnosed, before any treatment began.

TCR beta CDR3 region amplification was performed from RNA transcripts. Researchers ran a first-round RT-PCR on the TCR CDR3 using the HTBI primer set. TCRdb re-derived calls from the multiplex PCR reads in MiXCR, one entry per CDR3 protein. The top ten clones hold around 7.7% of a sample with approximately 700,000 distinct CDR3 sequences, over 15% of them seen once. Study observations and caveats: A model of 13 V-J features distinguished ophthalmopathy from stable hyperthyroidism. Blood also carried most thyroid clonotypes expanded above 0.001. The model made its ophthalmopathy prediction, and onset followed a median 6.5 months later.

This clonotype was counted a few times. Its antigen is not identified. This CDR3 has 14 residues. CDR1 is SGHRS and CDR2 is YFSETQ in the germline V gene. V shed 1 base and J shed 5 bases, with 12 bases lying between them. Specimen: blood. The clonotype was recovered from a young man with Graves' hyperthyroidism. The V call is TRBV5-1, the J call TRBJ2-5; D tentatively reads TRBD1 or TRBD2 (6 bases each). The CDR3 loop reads CASSLRGPGETQYF. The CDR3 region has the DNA TGCGCCAGCAGCTTGCGGGGGCCAGGGGAGACCCAGTACTTC.